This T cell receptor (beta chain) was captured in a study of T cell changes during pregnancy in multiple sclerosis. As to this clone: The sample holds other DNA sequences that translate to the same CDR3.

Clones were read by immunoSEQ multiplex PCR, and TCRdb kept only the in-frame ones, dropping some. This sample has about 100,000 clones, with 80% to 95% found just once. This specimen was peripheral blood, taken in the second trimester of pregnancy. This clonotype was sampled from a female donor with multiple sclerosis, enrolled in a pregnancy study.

The CDR3 coding sequence is TGTGCCAGCAGTCTAACAGGGGGGAATCAGCCCCAGCATTTT. As protein: CASSLTGGNQPQHF. This chain connects TRBV27 to TRBJ1-5; the match to TRBD1 covers 8 bases. CDR3 length: 14 amino acids. V shed 5 bases, J shed 4 bases, and the junction held 4 bases outside the gene matches. Looked up from germline, CDR1 is MNHEY and CDR2 is SMNVEV (reference sequence).